These 10 T cell receptor beta chains were all obtained from the same sample, sequenced in a study of T cells in Graves' hyperthyroidism and ophthalmopathy. The investigators amplified TCR beta CDR3 regions from RNA transcripts. In the first-round RT-PCR of the TCR CDR3, the HTBI primer set was used. One entry per CDR3 protein results from TCRdb running MiXCR on the multiplex PCR reads. This sample has approximately 740,000 distinct CDR3 sequences, with approximately 15% found just once. The sequenced material came from blood. Receptor source: a woman aged 18-29 years with Graves' hyperthyroidism.

In its sample, this clonotype was seen a few times. The rearrangement links TRBV4-2 to TRBJ2-2; D tentatively reads TRBD1 or TRBD2 (5 bases each). The CDR3 is 14 residues long. Trimming cost V 0 bases and J 6 bases, with 8 bases left between them. CDR1 LGHNA and CDR2 YNFKEQ come from the germline V gene. CDR3 sequence reads: CASSQDSGPGELFF. The CDR3 DNA reads TGTGCCAGCAGCCAAGATTCGGGGCCCGGGGAGCTGTTTTTT.

The sample holds many counts of this clonotype. The chain joins TRBV11-2 to TRBJ2-2, with 7 bases that match TRBD1. The germline V gene has CDR1 SGHAT and CDR2 FQNNGV. There are 15 residues in the CDR3. V gave up 5 bases and J gave up 3 bases; unmatched junction bases: 6. The CDR3 DNA is TGTGCCAGCAGCCCGACGACAGGGTACACCGGGGAGCTGTTTTTT. Its translation is CASSPTTGYTGELFF.

This clonotype was seen ten or more times. The chain uses TRBV27 and TRBJ1-1; D is unresolved. CDR3 size: 13 residues. V was trimmed by 3 bases and J by 4 bases, leaving 9 bases between them. The germline CDR1 and CDR2 sequences are MNHEY and SMNVEV (reference sequence). DNA for the CDR3: TGTGCCAGCAGTTTTACGCGGGGCACTGAAGCTTTCTTT. It translates to CASSFTRGTEAFF.

This clonotype has a count of ten or more. CDR3 in DNA: TGTGCCAGCAGCACGTCCCGGGACAGTGGAAACTACGAGCAGTACTTC. Its protein is CASSTSRDSGNYEQYF. The chain has TRBV7-9 and TRBJ2-7, with 7 bases aligning to TRBD1. Germline trimming cut 5 bases from V and 3 bases from J; bases unmatched to any gene: 13. The CDR3 totals 16 residues. Per the germline V gene, CDR1 is SEHNR and CDR2 is FQNEAQ (reference sequence).

The gene calls are TRBV7-2 and TRBJ1-1; 7 nucleotides match TRBD1. Germline CDR1 is SGHTA and CDR2 is FQGNSA. This CDR3 is 15 amino acids long. J was trimmed by 3 bases and V by 6 bases; bases with no gene match: 10. The CDR3 reads CASSTLTGYHTEAFF. The CDR3 DNA reads TGTGCCAGCAGTACCTTGACAGGGTATCACACTGAAGCTTTCTTT.

V and J are TRBV6-5 and TRBJ2-5, with D unclear. Trimming took 2 bases from V and 6 from J, leaving 13 bases between them. Germline V gene lookup returns CDR1 MNHEY and CDR2 SVGAGI. The CDR3 has 14 amino acids. The DNA of the CDR3 is TGTGCCAGCAGTTACGGGAAGGGCAGCAAGACCCAGTACTTC. Translated, it gives CASSYGKGSKTQYF.

This clonotype was recorded at least ten times. The chain is built from TRBV6-1 and TRBJ2-1; a weak D match, TRBD2 (5 bases). The CDR3 sequence is 15 residues long. CDR1 is MNHNS and CDR2 is SASEGT in the germline V gene. V dropped 5 bases and J dropped 2 bases, with 13 bases sitting between them. The CDR3 spells CASSYGSGTYNEQFF. CDR3 nucleotides: TGTGCCAGCAGTTACGGGTCGGGGACCTACAATGAGCAGTTCTTC.

The chain recombines TRBV10-3 with TRBJ2-7; D perhaps matches TRBD2 (6 bases). Deletions cut 3 bases from V and 1 base from J, with 10 bases between. The CDR3 runs 14 residues. The germline V gene has CDR1 ENHRY and CDR2 SYGVKD. This CDR3 is CAISETGGSYEQYF. DNA of the CDR3: TGTGCCATCAGTGAAACCGGGGGATCCTACGAGCAGTACTTC.

This clonotype was counted many times. The chain employs TRBV3-1 and TRBJ2-1; 11 nucleotides align to TRBD2. With V trimmed by 3 bases and J by 15 bases, 22 bases remained unmatched. CDR3 length equals 18 residues. Germline CDR1 reads LGHDT; CDR2 reads YNNKEL (reference sequence). CDR3 in amino acids: CASSQDAQTGTSGRRRFF. The CDR3, as DNA: TGTGCCAGCAGCCAGGATGCGCAAACCGGGACTAGCGGACGAAGACGGTTCTTC.

This clonotype has ten or more counts. The chain's CDR3 is CASSLAGGDYEWEQYF. CDR3 bases: TGCGCCAGCAGCTTGGCAGGGGGAGACTACGAGTGGGAGCAGTACTTC. The genes are TRBV5-1 and TRBJ2-7; the match to TRBD1 covers 7 bases. The CDR3 totals 16 residues. The ends lost 0 bases at V and 7 bases at J; junction bases unmatched: 13. Germline values: CDR1 SGHRS, CDR2 YFSETQ.